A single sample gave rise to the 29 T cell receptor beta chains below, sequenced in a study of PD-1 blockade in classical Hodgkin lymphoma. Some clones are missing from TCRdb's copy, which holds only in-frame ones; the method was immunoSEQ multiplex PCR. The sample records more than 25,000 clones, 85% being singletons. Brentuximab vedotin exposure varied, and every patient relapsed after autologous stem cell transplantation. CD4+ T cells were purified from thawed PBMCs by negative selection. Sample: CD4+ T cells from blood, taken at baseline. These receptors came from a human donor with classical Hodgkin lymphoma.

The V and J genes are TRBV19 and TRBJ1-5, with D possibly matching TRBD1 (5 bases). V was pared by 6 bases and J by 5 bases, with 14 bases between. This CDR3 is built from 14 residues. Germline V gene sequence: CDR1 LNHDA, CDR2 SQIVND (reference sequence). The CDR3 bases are TGTGCCAGTAGGGCAGGGAGTAAGGATCAGCCCCAGCATTTT. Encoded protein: CASRAGSKDQPQHF.

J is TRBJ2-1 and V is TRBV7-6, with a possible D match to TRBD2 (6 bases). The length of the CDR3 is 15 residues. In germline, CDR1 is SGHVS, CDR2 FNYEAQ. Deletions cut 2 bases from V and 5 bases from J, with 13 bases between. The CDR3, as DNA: TGTGCCAGCAGCTTATTCGCAGGGAGGAACAATGAGCAGTTCTTC. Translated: CASSLFAGRNNEQFF. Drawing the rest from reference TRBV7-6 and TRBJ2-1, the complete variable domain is GAGVSQSPRYKVTKRGQDVALRCDPISGHVSLYWYRQALGQGPEFLTYFNYEAQQDKSGLPNDRFSAERPEGSISTLTIQRTEQRDSAMYRCASSLFAGRNNEQFFGPGTRLTVL.

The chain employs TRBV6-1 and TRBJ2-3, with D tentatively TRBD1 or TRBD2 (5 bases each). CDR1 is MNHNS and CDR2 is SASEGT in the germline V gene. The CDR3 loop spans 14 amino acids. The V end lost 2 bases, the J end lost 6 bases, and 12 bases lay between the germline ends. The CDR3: CASSEPLGTDTQYF. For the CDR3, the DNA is TGTGCCAGCAGTGAACCCCTGGGGACCGATACGCAGTATTTT.

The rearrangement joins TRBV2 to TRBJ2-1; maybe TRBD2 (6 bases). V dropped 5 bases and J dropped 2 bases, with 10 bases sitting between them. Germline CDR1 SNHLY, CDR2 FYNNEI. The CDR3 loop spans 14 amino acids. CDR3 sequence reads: CASSRLGPYNEQFF. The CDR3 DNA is TGTGCCAGCAGTCGACTAGGCCCCTACAATGAGCAGTTCTTC.

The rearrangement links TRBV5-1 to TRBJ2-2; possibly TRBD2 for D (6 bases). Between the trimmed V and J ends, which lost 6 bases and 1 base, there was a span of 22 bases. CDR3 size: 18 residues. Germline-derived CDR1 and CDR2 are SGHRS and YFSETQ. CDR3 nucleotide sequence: TGCGCCAGCAACCTAGGAGGCGGGAATATTTGGAACACCGGGGAGCTGTTTTTT. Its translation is CASNLGGGNIWNTGELFF.

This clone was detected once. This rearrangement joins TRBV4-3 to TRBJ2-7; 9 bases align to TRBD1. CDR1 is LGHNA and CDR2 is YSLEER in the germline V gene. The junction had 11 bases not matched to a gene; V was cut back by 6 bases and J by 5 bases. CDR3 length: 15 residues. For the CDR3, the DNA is TGCGCCAGCAGTCCACAGGGGGCGCCTGACAACGAGCAGTACTTC. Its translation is CASSPQGAPDNEQYF.

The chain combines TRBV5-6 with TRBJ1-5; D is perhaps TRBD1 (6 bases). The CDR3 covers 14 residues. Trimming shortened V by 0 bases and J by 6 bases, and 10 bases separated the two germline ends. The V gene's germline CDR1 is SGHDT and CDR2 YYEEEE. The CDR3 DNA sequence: TGTGCCAGCAGCTTGGACAGGGCCGGTCAGCCCCAGCATTTT. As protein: CASSLDRAGQPQHF. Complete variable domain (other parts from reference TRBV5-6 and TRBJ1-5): DAGVTQSPTHLIKTRGQQVTLRCSPKSGHDTVSWYQQALGQGPQFIFQYYEEEERQRGNFPDRFSGHQFPNYSSELNVNALLLGDSALYLCASSLDRAGQPQHFGDGTRLSIL.

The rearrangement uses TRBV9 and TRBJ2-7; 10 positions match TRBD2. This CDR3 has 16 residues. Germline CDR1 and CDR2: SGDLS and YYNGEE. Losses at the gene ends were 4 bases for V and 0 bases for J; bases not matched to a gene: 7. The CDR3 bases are TGTGCCAGCAGCTATGGACTAGCGGTGAGCTCCTACGAGCAGTACTTC. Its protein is CASSYGLAVSSYEQYF.

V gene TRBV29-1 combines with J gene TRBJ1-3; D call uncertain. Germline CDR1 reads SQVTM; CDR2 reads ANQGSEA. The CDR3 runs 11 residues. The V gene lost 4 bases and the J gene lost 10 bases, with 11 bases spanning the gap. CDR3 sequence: CSVAIGGTIYF. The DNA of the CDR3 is TGCAGCGTTGCGATTGGAGGGACCATATATTTT.

CDR3 amino acids: CASHQGLGRKDTQYF. CDR3 bases: TGCGCCAGCCACCAAGGACTAGGCCGGAAAGATACGCAGTATTTT. This chain joins TRBV4-1 and TRBJ2-3; 7 positions agree with TRBD2. The germline CDR1 and CDR2 sequences are MGHRA and YSYEKL. After removal of 8 bases from V and 5 bases from J, the junction contained 13 bases not matched to a gene. The CDR3 extends over 15 amino acids.

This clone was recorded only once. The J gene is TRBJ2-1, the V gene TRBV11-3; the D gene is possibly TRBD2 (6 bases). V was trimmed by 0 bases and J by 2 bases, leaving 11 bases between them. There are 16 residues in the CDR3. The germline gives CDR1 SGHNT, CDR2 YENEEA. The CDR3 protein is CASSLEGTLTYNEQFF. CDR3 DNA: TGTGCCAGCAGCTTAGAAGGGACTTTAACCTACAATGAGCAGTTCTTC.

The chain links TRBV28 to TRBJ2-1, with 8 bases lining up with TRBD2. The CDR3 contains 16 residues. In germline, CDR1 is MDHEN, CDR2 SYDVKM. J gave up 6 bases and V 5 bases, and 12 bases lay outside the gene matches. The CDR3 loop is CASSGSSGNEINEQFF. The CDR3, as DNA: TGTGCCAGCAGTGGTAGTAGCGGGAATGAGATCAATGAGCAGTTCTTC.

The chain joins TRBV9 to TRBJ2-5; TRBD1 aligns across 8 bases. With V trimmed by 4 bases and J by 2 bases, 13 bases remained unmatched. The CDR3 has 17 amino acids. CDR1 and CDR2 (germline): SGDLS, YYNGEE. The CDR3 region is CASSPGQGRGGQETQYF. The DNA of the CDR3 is TGTGCCAGCAGCCCAGGACAGGGTCGGGGCGGGCAAGAGACCCAGTACTTC.

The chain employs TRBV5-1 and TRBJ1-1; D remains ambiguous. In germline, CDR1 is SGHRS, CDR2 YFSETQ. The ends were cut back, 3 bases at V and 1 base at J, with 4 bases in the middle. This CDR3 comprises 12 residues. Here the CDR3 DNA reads TGCGCCAGCAGCTCGAAGAACACTGAAGCTTTCTTT. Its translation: CASSSKNTEAFF.

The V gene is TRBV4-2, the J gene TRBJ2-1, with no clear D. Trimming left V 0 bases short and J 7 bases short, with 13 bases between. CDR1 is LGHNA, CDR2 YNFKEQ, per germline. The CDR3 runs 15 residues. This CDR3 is CASSQDRPMGNEQFF. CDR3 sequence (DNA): TGTGCCAGCAGCCAAGATAGGCCCATGGGTAATGAGCAGTTCTTC.

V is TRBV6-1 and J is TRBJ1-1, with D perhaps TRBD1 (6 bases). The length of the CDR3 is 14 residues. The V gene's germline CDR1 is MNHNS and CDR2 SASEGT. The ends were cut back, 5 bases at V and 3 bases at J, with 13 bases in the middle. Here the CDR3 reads CASSKQGRYTEAFF. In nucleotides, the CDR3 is TGTGCCAGCAGTAAACAGGGCAGGTACACTGAAGCTTTCTTT.

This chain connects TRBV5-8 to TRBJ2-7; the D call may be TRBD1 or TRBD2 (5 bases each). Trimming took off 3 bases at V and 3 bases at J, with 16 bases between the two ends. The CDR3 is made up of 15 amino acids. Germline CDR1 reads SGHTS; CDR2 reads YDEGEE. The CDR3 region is CASSSGTNADYEQYF. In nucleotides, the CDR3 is TGTGCCAGCAGCTCAGGGACCAACGCCGACTACGAGCAGTACTTC. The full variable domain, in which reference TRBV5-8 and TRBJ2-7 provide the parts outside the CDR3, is EAGVTQSPTHLIKTRGQQATLRCSPISGHTSVYWYQQALGLGLQFLLWYDEGEERNRGNFPPRFSGRQFPNYSSELNVNALELEDSALYLCASSSGTNADYEQYFGPGTRLTVT.

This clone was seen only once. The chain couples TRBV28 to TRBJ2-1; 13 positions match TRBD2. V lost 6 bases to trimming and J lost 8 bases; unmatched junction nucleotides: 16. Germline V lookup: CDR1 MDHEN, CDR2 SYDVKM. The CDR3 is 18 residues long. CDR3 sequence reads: CASSLYHQTSGRKDEQFF. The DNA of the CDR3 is TGTGCCAGCAGCCTTTACCACCAGACTAGCGGGAGGAAGGATGAGCAGTTCTTC.

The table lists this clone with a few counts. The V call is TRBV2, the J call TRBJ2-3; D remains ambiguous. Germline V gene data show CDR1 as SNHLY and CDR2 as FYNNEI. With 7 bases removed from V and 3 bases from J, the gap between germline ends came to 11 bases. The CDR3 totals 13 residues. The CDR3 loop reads CASNSAATDTQYF. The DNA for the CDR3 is TGTGCCAGCAATTCGGCGGCGACAGATACGCAGTATTTT.

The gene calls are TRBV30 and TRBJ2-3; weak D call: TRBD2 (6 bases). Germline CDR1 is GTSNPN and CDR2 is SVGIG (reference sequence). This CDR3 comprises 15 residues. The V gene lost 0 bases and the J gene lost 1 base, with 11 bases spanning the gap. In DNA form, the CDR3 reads TGTGCCTGGAGTGTACTACTAGCCGGCACAGATACGCAGTATTTT. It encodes CAWSVLLAGTDTQYF.

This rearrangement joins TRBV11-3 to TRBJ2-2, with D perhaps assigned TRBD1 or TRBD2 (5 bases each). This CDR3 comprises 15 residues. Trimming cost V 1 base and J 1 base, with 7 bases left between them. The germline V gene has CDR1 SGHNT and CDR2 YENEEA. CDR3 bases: TGTGCCAGCAGCTTAGCGGGACGGAACACCGGGGAGCTGTTTTTT. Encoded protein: CASSLAGRNTGELFF. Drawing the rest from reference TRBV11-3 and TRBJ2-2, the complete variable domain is EAGVVQSPRYKIIEKKQPVAFWCNPISGHNTLYWYLQNLGQGPELLIRYENEEAVDDSQLPKDRFSAERLKGVDSTLKIQPAELGDSAVYLCASSLAGRNTGELFFGEGSRLTVL.

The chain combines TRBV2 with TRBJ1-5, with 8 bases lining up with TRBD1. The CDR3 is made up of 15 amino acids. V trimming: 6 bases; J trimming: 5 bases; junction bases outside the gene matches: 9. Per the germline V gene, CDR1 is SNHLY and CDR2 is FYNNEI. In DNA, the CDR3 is TGTGCCAGCAGGGGACCGGGACAGGAGCATCAGCCCCAGCATTTT. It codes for CASRGPGQEHQPQHF.

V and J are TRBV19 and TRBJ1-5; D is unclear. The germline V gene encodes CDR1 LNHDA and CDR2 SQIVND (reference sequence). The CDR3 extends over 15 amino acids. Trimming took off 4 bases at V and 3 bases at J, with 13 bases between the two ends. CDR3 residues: CASSTGGRFNQPQHF. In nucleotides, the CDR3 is TGTGCCAGTAGTACAGGTGGACGGTTCAATCAGCCCCAGCATTTT.

The CDR3 DNA sequence: TGTGCCAGCAGCTTAGATCATGTCCGAGGACCTGGAAACACCATATATTTT. Its protein is CASSLDHVRGPGNTIYF. The chain recombines TRBV11-2 with TRBJ1-3; D remains unclear. Trimming shortened V by 0 bases and J by 2 bases, and 14 bases separated the two germline ends. CDR3 size: 17 residues. Germline V CDR1 and CDR2: SGHAT, FQNNGV. Full variable domain (remainder filled in from reference TRBV11-2 and TRBJ1-3): EAGVAQSPRYKIIEKRQSVAFWCNPISGHATLYWYQQILGQGPKLLIQFQNNGVVDDSQLPKDRFSAERLKGVDSTLKIQPAKLEDSAVYLCASSLDHVRGPGNTIYFGEGSWLTVV.

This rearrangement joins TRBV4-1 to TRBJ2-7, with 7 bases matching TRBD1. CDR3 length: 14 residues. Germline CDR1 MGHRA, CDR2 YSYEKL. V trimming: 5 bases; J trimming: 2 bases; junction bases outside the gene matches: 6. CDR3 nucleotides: TGCGCCAGCAGCACCCCGGGACAGACCTACGAGCAGTACTTC. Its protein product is CASSTPGQTYEQYF.

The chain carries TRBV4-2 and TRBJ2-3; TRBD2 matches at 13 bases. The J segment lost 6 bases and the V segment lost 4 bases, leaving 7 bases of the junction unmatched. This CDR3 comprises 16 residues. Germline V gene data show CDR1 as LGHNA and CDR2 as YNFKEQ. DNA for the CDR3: TGTGCCAGCAGCCCCGGGACTAGCGGGATGAGGGATACGCAGTATTTT. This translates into CASSPGTSGMRDTQYF.

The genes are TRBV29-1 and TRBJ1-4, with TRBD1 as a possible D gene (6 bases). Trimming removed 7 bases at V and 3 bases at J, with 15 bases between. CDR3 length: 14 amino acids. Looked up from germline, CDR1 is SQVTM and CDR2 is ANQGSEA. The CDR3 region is CSAVTGMANEKLFF. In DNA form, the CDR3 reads TGCAGCGCAGTGACAGGCATGGCTAATGAAAAACTGTTTTTT.

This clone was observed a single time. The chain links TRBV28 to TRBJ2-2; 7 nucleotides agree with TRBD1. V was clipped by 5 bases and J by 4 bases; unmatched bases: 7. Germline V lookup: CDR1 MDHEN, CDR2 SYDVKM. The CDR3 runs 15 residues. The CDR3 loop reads CASSPDRSGTGELFF. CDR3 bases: TGTGCCAGCAGTCCGGACAGGTCGGGCACCGGGGAGCTGTTTTTT.

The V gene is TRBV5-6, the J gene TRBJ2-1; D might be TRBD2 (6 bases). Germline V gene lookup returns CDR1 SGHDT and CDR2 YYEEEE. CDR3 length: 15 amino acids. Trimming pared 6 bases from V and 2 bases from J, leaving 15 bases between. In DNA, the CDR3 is TGTGCCAGCACTCTACCGGGACTCACCTACAATGAGCAGTTCTTC. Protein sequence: CASTLPGLTYNEQFF. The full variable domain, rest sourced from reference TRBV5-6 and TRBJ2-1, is DAGVTQSPTHLIKTRGQQVTLRCSPKSGHDTVSWYQQALGQGPQFIFQYYEEEERQRGNFPDRFSGHQFPNYSSELNVNALLLGDSALYLCASTLPGLTYNEQFFGPGTRLTVL.